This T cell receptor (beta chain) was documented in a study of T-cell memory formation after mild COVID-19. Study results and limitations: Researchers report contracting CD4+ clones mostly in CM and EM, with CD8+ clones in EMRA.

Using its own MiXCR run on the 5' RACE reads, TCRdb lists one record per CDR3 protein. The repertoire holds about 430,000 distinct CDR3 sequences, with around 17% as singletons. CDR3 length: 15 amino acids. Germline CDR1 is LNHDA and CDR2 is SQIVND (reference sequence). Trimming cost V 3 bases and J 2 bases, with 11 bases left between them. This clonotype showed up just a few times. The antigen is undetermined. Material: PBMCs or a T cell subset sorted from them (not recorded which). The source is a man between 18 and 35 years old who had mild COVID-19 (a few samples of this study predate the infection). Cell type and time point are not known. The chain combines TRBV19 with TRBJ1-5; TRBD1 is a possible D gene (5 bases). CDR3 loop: CASSISGRRNQPQHF. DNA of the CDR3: TGTGCCAGTAGTATCTCAGGGAGGCGCAATCAGCCCCAGCATTTT.